These 4 T cell receptor beta chains were sequenced from one sample in a study of blood T cell repertoires in COVID-19. The repertoire was sequenced with immunoSEQ multiplex PCR; TCRdb's copy has only in-frame clones and lacks some. This table has a few hundred thousand clones, around 89% appearing once. The sample was peripheral blood. The receptors come from a man aged 35 to 55 with acute or convalescent COVID-19.

The rearrangement links TRBV14 to TRBJ2-3; 10 positions match TRBD1. Germline V gene data show CDR1 as SGHDN and CDR2 as FVKESK. The CDR3 totals 18 residues. The ends lost 0 bases at V and 6 bases at J; junction bases unmatched: 12. CDR3 protein: CASSQESLGQGLRDTQYF. CDR3 bases: TGTGCCAGCAGCCAAGAATCTCTGGGACAGGGGTTGCGTGATACGCAGTATTTT.

The genes are TRBV7-9 and TRBJ2-7; TRBD2 agrees at 10 bases. The J segment lost 3 bases and the V segment lost 5 bases, leaving 10 bases of the junction unmatched. Germline V gene lookup returns CDR1 SEHNR and CDR2 FQNEAQ (reference sequence). The CDR3 is 16 amino acids. The CDR3 here is CASSKYLAGDYYEQYF. CDR3 nucleotides: TGTGCCAGCAGCAAATATCTAGCGGGAGACTACTACGAGCAGTACTTC. Based on the CDR3 plus reference TRBV7-9 and TRBJ2-7, the full variable domain is DTGVSQNPRHKITKRGQNVTFRCDPISEHNRLYWYRQTLGQGPEFLTYFQNEAQLEKSRLLSDRFSAERPKGSFSTLEIQRTEQGDSAMYLCASSKYLAGDYYEQYFGPGTRLTVT.

The table lists this clone with a count of one. J is TRBJ2-3 and V is TRBV5-1; 7 bases align to TRBD1. This CDR3 comprises 15 residues. CDR1 and CDR2 (germline): SGHRS, YFSETQ. Trimming removed 6 bases from V and 0 bases from J; junction bases left unmatched: 7. CDR3 in DNA: TGCGCCAGCATTTCCGGGACAGTTAGCACAGATACGCAGTATTTT. Its translation is CASISGTVSTDTQYF.

The V call is TRBV28, the J call TRBJ1-1, with a weak D call TRBD1 (5 bases). The ends were cut back, 7 bases at V and 7 bases at J, with 13 bases in the middle. Per the germline V gene, CDR1 is MDHEN and CDR2 is SYDVKM. This CDR3 is 12 amino acids long. As DNA, the CDR3 is TGTGCCAGCACCCGGGGGAGGGGTGAAGCTTTCTTT. It translates to CASTRGRGEAFF. The complete variable domain, with remaining parts taken from reference TRBV28 and TRBJ1-1, reads DVKVTQSSRYLVKRTGEKVFLECVQDMDHENMFWYRQDPGLGLRLIYFSYDVKMKEKGDIPEGYSVSREKKERFSLILESASTNQTSMYLCASTRGRGEAFFGQGTRLTVV.